A single sample gave rise to the 20 T cell receptor beta chains below, sequenced in a study of T-cell reconstitution after alpha-beta-depleted transplantation in children. Researchers prepared the TCRbeta library using unique molecular identifiers, the study reports. From the PCR reads, TCRdb called clonotypes with MiXCR, one entry per CDR3 protein. The table includes around 340,000 distinct CDR3 sequences, roughly 13% detected once. Sequenced material: PBMCs, taken from the stem cell graft. The source is a human donor who donated a stem cell graft to a child with Fanconi anemia.

This clonotype was recorded many times. The rearrangement links TRBV5-5 to TRBJ2-1, with TRBD2 identical over 8 bases. Germline trimming cut 0 bases from V and 9 bases from J; bases unmatched to any gene: 5. The germline V gene has CDR1 SGHKS and CDR2 YYEKEE (reference sequence). The CDR3 consists of 14 residues. CDR3 loop: CASSLVLAVGEQFF. The CDR3 DNA follows: TGTGCCAGCAGCTTGGTACTAGCGGTAGGTGAGCAGTTCTTC.

The J gene is TRBJ2-1, the V gene TRBV3-1; weak D call: TRBD2 (6 bases). The germline V gene has CDR1 LGHDT and CDR2 YNNKEL (reference sequence). V lost 0 bases to trimming and J lost 9 bases, with 15 bases between them. The CDR3 is 15 amino acids. CDR3 sequence (DNA): TGTGCCAGCAGCCAAGATCTTACTCCCGGGGGTGAGCAGTTCTTC. It yields the protein CASSQDLTPGGEQFF.

This clonotype was seen a few times. The rearrangement uses TRBV12-3 or TRBV12-4 and TRBJ2-3; D is unresolved. There are 15 residues in the CDR3. V lost 6 bases and J lost 4, with 17 bases in between. CDR3 DNA: TGTGCCAGCAGCTACCGACAAGGGTCTGCAGATACGCAGTATTTT. Amino acids: CASSYRQGSADTQYF.

Only one count was recorded for this clonotype. The gene calls are TRBV5-1 and TRBJ2-7; 9 nucleotides line up with TRBD2. The CDR3 is 16 amino acids. Losses at the gene ends were 0 bases for V and 3 bases for J; bases not matched to a gene: 7. From germline, CDR1 is SGHRS and CDR2 YFSETQ. The CDR3 spells CASSLGGGGAHYEQYV. The CDR3 nucleotides read TGCGCCAGCAGCTTGGGCGGCGGGGGGGCCCACTACGAGCAGTACGTC.

The sample holds many counts of this clonotype. V and J are TRBV7-8 and TRBJ2-7, with 7 positions matching TRBD1. The CDR3 is 14 residues long. Trimming removed 11 bases from V and 2 bases from J; junction bases left unmatched: 12. The germline V gene has CDR1 SGHVS and CDR2 FQNEAQ. The DNA of the CDR3 is TGTGCCTCAAAACAGGGGATGACGACCTACGAGCAGTACTTC. It yields the protein CASKQGMTTYEQYF. Based on the CDR3 plus reference TRBV7-8 and TRBJ2-7, the full variable domain is GAGVSQSPRYKVAKRGQDVALRCDPISGHVSLFWYQQALGQGPEFLTYFQNEAQLDKSGLPSDRFFAERPEGSVSTLKIQRTQQEDSAVYLCASKQGMTTYEQYFGPGTRLTVT.

The rearrangement joins TRBV18 to TRBJ1-3; 7 bases match TRBD1. V lost 1 base to trimming and J lost 3 bases; unmatched junction nucleotides: 6. The CDR3 extends over 16 amino acids. Germline-derived CDR1 and CDR2 are KGHSH and LQKENI. CDR3 DNA sequence: TGTGCCAGCTCACCACTCTCAGGGGGAGATGGAAACACCATATATTTT. Its protein product is CASSPLSGGDGNTIYF.

This clonotype has a count of ten or more. The rearrangement joins TRBV12-3 or TRBV12-4 to TRBJ1-2; the D is unclear. V lost 6 bases and J lost 4, with 12 bases in between. The CDR3 length is 13 residues. CDR3 DNA sequence: TGTGCCAGCAGCGGCGGACGGGTCTATGGCTACACCTTC. Translating gives CASSGGRVYGYTF.

This clonotype was found many times. V and J are TRBV12-3 or TRBV12-4 and TRBJ1-2; D may be TRBD1 (6 bases). The CDR3 has 14 amino acids. The ends were cut back, 7 bases at V and 5 bases at J, with 17 bases in the middle. The CDR3 DNA follows: TGTGCCAGCAACCTGGGAGGGACAACTTATGGCTACACCTTC. This sequence encodes CASNLGGTTYGYTF.

This clonotype was seen a few times. This chain uses TRBV9 with TRBJ2-1, with 9 bases identical to TRBD2. The length of the CDR3 is 16 residues. V shed 0 bases and J 5 bases; nucleotides not matched to a gene: 6. From germline, CDR1 is SGDLS and CDR2 YYNGEE. CDR3 loop: CASSVASLAGDNEQFF. DNA for the CDR3: TGTGCCAGCAGCGTAGCGTCACTAGCGGGTGACAATGAGCAGTTCTTC.

At least ten counts were recorded for this clonotype. The chain carries TRBV5-6 and TRBJ2-1, with 10 bases lining up with TRBD2. The CDR3 contains 15 residues. Germline loops: CDR1 SGHDT, CDR2 YYEEEE. V lost 2 bases and J lost 10; bases outside the gene matches: 9. The DNA of the CDR3 is TGTGCCAGCAGCTTTGGACTAGCGGAGAGGTACGAGCAGTTCTTC. Amino acid sequence: CASSFGLAERYEQFF.

This sequence joins TRBV5-1 and TRBJ1-1; 7 nucleotides line up with TRBD1. Trimming took 3 bases from V and 5 from J; bases not matched to a gene: 7. Germline values: CDR1 SGHRS, CDR2 YFSETQ. The CDR3 runs to 14 residues. The CDR3 DNA is TGCGCCAGCAGCTCCGCGACAGGGAGGACTGAAGCTTTCTTT. It specifies CASSSATGRTEAFF.

This clonotype was counted many times. The V call is TRBV20-1, the J call TRBJ2-3; 15 bases fit TRBD2. J was trimmed by 4 bases and V by 6 bases; bases with no gene match: 8. The CDR3 is 16 residues long. Germline assignment: CDR1 DFQATT and CDR2 SNEGSKA (reference sequence). The CDR3 nucleotides are TGCAGTGCAACCGGGACTAGCGGGGGGTCTTCAGATACGCAGTATTTT. Its translation: CSATGTSGGSSDTQYF.

V gene TRBV29-1 combines with J gene TRBJ2-1, with no clear D. The CDR3 runs 11 residues. The germline V gene encodes CDR1 SQVTM and CDR2 ANQGSEA. The ends were cut back, 8 bases at V and 10 bases at J, with 15 bases in the middle. DNA of the CDR3: TGCAGCTCCCAACAAGGGTGGGAGCAGTTCTTC. Residues: CSSQQGWEQFF.

At least ten counts were recorded for this clonotype. The rearrangement links TRBV12-3 or TRBV12-4 to TRBJ1-6, with D maybe TRBD1 (5 bases). V was clipped by 4 bases and J by 10 bases, with 14 bases between them. CDR3 length: 14 amino acids. CDR3 loop: CASSSGGRHSPLHF. The CDR3 region has the DNA TGTGCCAGCAGTTCGGGGGGAAGGCACTCACCCCTCCACTTT.

V and J are TRBV20-1 and TRBJ2-1, with D tentatively TRBD1 or TRBD2 (6 bases each). The V end was cut by 3 bases, the J end by 2 bases, with 11 bases between. The CDR3 has 14 residues. Germline values: CDR1 DFQATT, CDR2 SNEGSKA (reference sequence). The CDR3, as DNA: TGCAGTGCTAGTGAGGGGGGCCCCTACAATGAGCAGTTCTTC. This encodes CSASEGGPYNEQFF.

This clonotype was detected only a few times. The chain links TRBV7-9 to TRBJ1-5; D uncertain. Trimming removed 5 bases from V and 7 bases from J, with 15 bases in between. The CDR3 runs to 14 residues. Germline V CDR1 and CDR2: SEHNR, FQNEAQ (reference sequence). The CDR3 nucleotides are TGTGCCAGCAGCCCCGACGGAACGGGGCAGCCCCAGCATTTT. This gives the protein CASSPDGTGQPQHF.

V is TRBV2 and J is TRBJ2-7; D ambiguous. Trimming took off 2 bases at V and 5 bases at J, with 4 bases between the two ends. CDR1 is SNHLY and CDR2 is FYNNEI in the germline V gene. The CDR3 is 11 residues long. DNA of the CDR3: TGTGCCAGCAGTGAAAACAACGAGCAGTACGTC. Its translation is CASSENNEQYV.

V and J are TRBV6-2 or TRBV6-3 and TRBJ2-1; 8 bases agree with TRBD1. V was pared by 4 bases and J by 0 bases, with 8 bases of the junction left unmatched. The CDR3 has 17 residues. Germline CDR1 and CDR2: MNHEY and SVGEGT. DNA for the CDR3: TGTGCCAGCAGTTCCGACAGGGGACTCACCTCCTACAATGAGCAGTTCTTC. Its protein is CASSSDRGLTSYNEQFF.

This clonotype has ten or more counts. The chain carries TRBV5-6 and TRBJ2-3, with TRBD2 identical over 8 bases. The CDR3 is 15 amino acids. V was clipped by 3 bases and J by 2 bases; unmatched bases: 5. Looked up from germline, CDR1 is SGHDT and CDR2 is YYEEEE. The CDR3 loop reads CASSWRRGATDTQYF. The CDR3 coding sequence is TGTGCCAGCAGCTGGCGGCGGGGGGCCACAGATACGCAGTATTTT.

This clonotype has ten or more counts. The J gene is TRBJ2-3, the V gene TRBV20-1; possible D gene TRBD2, 5 bases. CDR3 length equals 12 residues. V was trimmed by 4 bases and J by 5 bases, leaving 10 bases between them. The germline CDR1 and CDR2 sequences are DFQATT and SNEGSKA (reference sequence). Here the CDR3 DNA reads TGCAGTGCTACTTCGGGGAAAGATACGCAGTATTTT. Protein sequence: CSATSGKDTQYF.